This is a list of T cell receptor beta chains from one sample in a study of metastatic and nonmetastatic thyroid tumors. TCRdb re-clonotyped the PCR reads through MiXCR. The data hold about 20,000 clones, with 36% observed a single time. Sequencing was carried out using tumor tissue. The receptors were gathered from a female donor with papillary thyroid cancer or a benign thyroid nodule (not recorded which). Some clones in this sample may be carry-over from other donors' samples. The CDR3 runs from the conserved cysteine through the conserved F or W. Each record gives: V gene, J gene, D gene, clone size, CDR3 length, CDR3 DNA, CDR3 protein. D genes are given only for firm matches. Rows may omit the clone size; those that give it use once, few, many or a size class.

v_gene: TRBV2; j_gene: TRBJ2-7; d_gene: NA; abundance: few; len: 10; CDR3nt: TGTGCCAGCAGTAACTACGAGCAGTACTTC; CDR3aa: CASSNYEQYF
v_gene: TRBV20-1; j_gene: TRBJ2-7; d_gene: NA; abundance: few; len: 13; CDR3nt: TGCAGTGCTAATCAGGGACGAAGCTACGAGCAGTACTTC; CDR3aa: CSANQGRSYEQYF
v_gene: TRBV27; j_gene: TRBJ2-7; d_gene: NA; abundance: NA; len: 14; CDR3nt: TGTGCCAGCAGTTTTCAACAGGGACCATACGAGCAGTACTTC; CDR3aa: CASSFQQGPYEQYF
v_gene: TRBV28; j_gene: TRBJ2-7; d_gene: NA; abundance: few; len: 11; CDR3nt: TGTGCCAGCAGTACCCGAGACGAGCAGTACTTC; CDR3aa: CASSTRDEQYF
v_gene: TRBV24-1; j_gene: TRBJ2-3; d_gene: TRBD1; abundance: few; len: 15; CDR3nt: TGTGCCACCCAGCGTGGGACAGGGGGCCAAGATACGCAGTATTTT; CDR3aa: CATQRGTGGQDTQYF
v_gene: TRBV11-3; j_gene: TRBJ1-1; d_gene: NA; abundance: once; len: 15; CDR3nt: TGTGCCAGCAGCCCTTGGACCGGGATGAACACTGAAGCTTTCTTT; CDR3aa: CASSPWTGMNTEAFF
v_gene: TRBV28; j_gene: TRBJ2-5; d_gene: TRBD1; abundance: NA; len: 13; CDR3nt: TGTGCCAGCAGTCAGGGGGCCCCAGAGACCCAGTACTTC; CDR3aa: CASSQGAPETQYF
v_gene: TRBV2; j_gene: TRBJ2-2; d_gene: NA; abundance: NA; len: 14; CDR3nt: TGTGCCAGCACGGGAAGATCGAACACCGGGGAGCTGTTTTTT; CDR3aa: CASTGRSNTGELFF
v_gene: TRBV6-1; j_gene: TRBJ1-2; d_gene: TRBD1; abundance: NA; len: 13; CDR3nt: TGTGCCAGCAATGAGGGGGCGGTATATGGCTACACCTTC; CDR3aa: CASNEGAVYGYTF
v_gene: TRBV12-3/TRBV12-4; j_gene: TRBJ1-6; d_gene: NA; abundance: few; len: 11; CDR3nt: TGTGCCAGCACCCATAGCTCACCCCTCCACTTT; CDR3aa: CASTHSSPLHF
v_gene: TRBV20-1; j_gene: TRBJ2-1; d_gene: TRBD2; abundance: few; len: 14; CDR3nt: TGCAGTGCTAGGGGCCTTGGACTAGATCGTGAGCAGTTCTTC; CDR3aa: CSARGLGLDREQFF
v_gene: TRBV11-2; j_gene: TRBJ2-3; d_gene: TRBD2; abundance: NA; len: 15; CDR3nt: TGTGCCAGCAGTCGTACTAGCGCCAGCACAGATACGCAGTATTTT; CDR3aa: CASSRTSASTDTQYF
v_gene: TRBV11-2; j_gene: TRBJ2-1; d_gene: NA; abundance: NA; len: 11; CDR3nt: TGTGCCAGCAAGGACTGGGATGAGCAGTTCTTC; CDR3aa: CASKDWDEQFF
v_gene: TRBV20-1; j_gene: TRBJ2-2; d_gene: NA; abundance: NA; len: 14; CDR3nt: TGCAGTGCTAGGCCGGACGGGAACACCGGGGAGCTGTTTTTT; CDR3aa: CSARPDGNTGELFF
v_gene: TRBV9; j_gene: TRBJ2-5; d_gene: NA; abundance: NA; len: 12; CDR3nt: TGTGCCAGCAGCGTGGGCCAAGAGACCCAGTACTTC; CDR3aa: CASSVGQETQYF
v_gene: TRBV18; j_gene: TRBJ2-2; d_gene: TRBD1; abundance: once; len: 16; CDR3nt: TGTGCCAGCTCACCAGGACAGGGAACGTCAACTGGGGAGCTGTTTTTT; CDR3aa: CASSPGQGTSTGELFF
v_gene: TRBV2; j_gene: TRBJ2-7; d_gene: TRBD1; abundance: NA; len: 15; CDR3nt: TGTGCCAGCAGCTCCCAGGGACAGGGGGCTAAAGAGCAGTACTTC; CDR3aa: CASSSQGQGAKEQYF
v_gene: TRBV20-1; j_gene: TRBJ2-7; d_gene: TRBD2; abundance: NA; len: 12; CDR3nt: TGCAGTGTTGGGACTAGCGGTTACGAGCAGTACTTC; CDR3aa: CSVGTSGYEQYF
v_gene: TRBV7-2; j_gene: TRBJ1-2; d_gene: NA; abundance: NA; len: 14; CDR3nt: TGTGCCAGCAGCTTAGGGGGCAGTTCCTATGGCTACACCTTC; CDR3aa: CASSLGGSSYGYTF
v_gene: TRBV6-2/TRBV6-3; j_gene: TRBJ1-1; d_gene: NA; abundance: NA; len: 15; CDR3nt: TGTGCCAGCAGTTACGTAGGGGGAGAGGACACTGAAGCTTTCTTT; CDR3aa: CASSYVGGEDTEAFF
v_gene: TRBV28; j_gene: TRBJ2-4; d_gene: TRBD1; abundance: few; len: 14; CDR3nt: TGTGCCAGCAGTTGTGAGGGGGCAGGGTGTGTTCAGTACTTC; CDR3aa: CASSCEGAGCVQYF
v_gene: TRBV9; j_gene: TRBJ2-3; d_gene: NA; abundance: NA; len: 14; CDR3nt: TGTGCCAGCAGCGCCCGGGACGAGGATTCCCCACAGTATTTT; CDR3aa: CASSARDEDSPQYF
v_gene: TRBV28; j_gene: TRBJ2-1; d_gene: NA; abundance: few; len: 16; CDR3nt: TGTGCCAGCAGTTCCACAGCTAAACCAGTGGACAATGAGCAGTTCTTC; CDR3aa: CASSSTAKPVDNEQFF
v_gene: TRBV27; j_gene: TRBJ2-3; d_gene: NA; abundance: NA; len: 12; CDR3nt: TGTGCCAGCAGTCAAGGACAGCGCGTGCAGTATTTT; CDR3aa: CASSQGQRVQYF
v_gene: TRBV6-5; j_gene: TRBJ2-1; d_gene: NA; abundance: NA; len: 13; CDR3nt: TGTGCCAGCAGTTACCGCCTCTACAATGAGCAGTTCTTC; CDR3aa: CASSYRLYNEQFF
v_gene: TRBV10-1; j_gene: TRBJ2-7; d_gene: TRBD1; abundance: NA; len: 13; CDR3nt: TGCGCCAGCAGCGGGGACAGTTCCTACGAGCAGTACTTC; CDR3aa: CASSGDSSYEQYF
v_gene: TRBV2; j_gene: TRBJ2-2; d_gene: NA; abundance: NA; len: 15; CDR3nt: TGTGCCAGCAGTTATCGCCAGAATCCCACCGGGGAGCTGTTTTTT; CDR3aa: CASSYRQNPTGELFF
v_gene: TRBV5-1; j_gene: TRBJ1-2; d_gene: NA; abundance: NA; len: 15; CDR3nt: TGCGCCAGCAGTCCGACCGGGGGGCTGTTCTATGGCTACACCTTC; CDR3aa: CASSPTGGLFYGYTF
v_gene: TRBV10-3; j_gene: TRBJ2-3; d_gene: TRBD1; abundance: few; len: 14; CDR3nt: TGTGCCATTACTCAGGGGGCTGTGTCCGATACGCAGTATTTT; CDR3aa: CAITQGAVSDTQYF
v_gene: TRBV12-3/TRBV12-4; j_gene: TRBJ2-5; d_gene: TRBD2; abundance: few; len: 15; CDR3nt: TGTGCCAGCACCTTGGGACTAGCGGGAGGTGAGACCCAGTACTTC; CDR3aa: CASTLGLAGGETQYF
v_gene: TRBV6-1; j_gene: TRBJ2-7; d_gene: NA; abundance: few; len: 14; CDR3nt: TGTGCCAGCAGTGAACCATCGGGAGCCTACGAGCAGTACTTC; CDR3aa: CASSEPSGAYEQYF
v_gene: TRBV2; j_gene: TRBJ2-3; d_gene: TRBD2; abundance: NA; len: 16; CDR3nt: TGTGCCAGCAGCTGGACTAGCGGGCAGAGCACAGATACGCAGTATTTT; CDR3aa: CASSWTSGQSTDTQYF
v_gene: TRBV9; j_gene: TRBJ2-7; d_gene: TRBD1; abundance: few; len: 15; CDR3nt: TGTGCCAGCAGCGTCGCCGGGACAGCGGATTACGAGCAGTACTTC; CDR3aa: CASSVAGTADYEQYF
v_gene: TRBV11-1; j_gene: TRBJ2-1; d_gene: TRBD2; abundance: NA; len: 15; CDR3nt: TGTGCCAGCATCCTCGAGGCGGGGGAGAACAATGAGCAGTTCTTC; CDR3aa: CASILEAGENNEQFF
v_gene: TRBV11-2; j_gene: TRBJ2-7; d_gene: NA; abundance: NA; len: 15; CDR3nt: TGTGCCAGCAGCTTAGATCCAGGCGGGGTCTACGAGCAGTACTTC; CDR3aa: CASSLDPGGVYEQYF
v_gene: TRBV6-1; j_gene: TRBJ2-1; d_gene: NA; abundance: few; len: 14; CDR3nt: TGTGCCAGCCTCAGGGCCATATCAGACAATGAGCAGTTCTTC; CDR3aa: CASLRAISDNEQFF
v_gene: TRBV6-1; j_gene: TRBJ2-2; d_gene: TRBD2; abundance: few; len: 15; CDR3nt: TGTGCCAGCAGTGAAGGAGCGGGAGAGACCGGGGAGCTGTTTTTT; CDR3aa: CASSEGAGETGELFF
v_gene: TRBV11-2; j_gene: TRBJ2-5; d_gene: NA; abundance: NA; len: 15; CDR3nt: TGTGCCAGCAGCTTCCTATGGACACCCCGGGAGACCCAGTACTTC; CDR3aa: CASSFLWTPRETQYF
v_gene: TRBV28; j_gene: TRBJ2-1; d_gene: NA; abundance: few; len: 11; CDR3nt: TGTGCCAGCAGTCGTGGACTGGAGCAGTTCTTC; CDR3aa: CASSRGLEQFF
v_gene: TRBV19; j_gene: TRBJ1-5; d_gene: NA; abundance: few; len: 14; CDR3nt: TGTGCCAGTAGTGGGGGGAGGGGCAATCAGCCCCAGCATTTT; CDR3aa: CASSGGRGNQPQHF
v_gene: TRBV11-2; j_gene: TRBJ2-1; d_gene: NA; abundance: NA; len: 13; CDR3nt: TGTGCCAGCAGCTTAGTCAGGGGCGTTGAGCAGTTCTTC; CDR3aa: CASSLVRGVEQFF
v_gene: TRBV28; j_gene: TRBJ2-1; d_gene: NA; abundance: NA; len: 11; CDR3nt: TGTGCCAGCAGCACCAAGCGCGAGCAGTTCTTC; CDR3aa: CASSTKREQFF
v_gene: TRBV11-3; j_gene: TRBJ2-7; d_gene: NA; abundance: NA; len: 14; CDR3nt: TGTGCCAGCACCCCGGAACAGGGTCATTACGAGCAGTACTTC; CDR3aa: CASTPEQGHYEQYF
v_gene: TRBV6-6; j_gene: TRBJ2-7; d_gene: NA; abundance: few; len: 14; CDR3nt: TGTGCCAGCAGTTACGACAGGAACATCTACGAGCAGTACTTC; CDR3aa: CASSYDRNIYEQYF
v_gene: TRBV5-5; j_gene: TRBJ1-5; d_gene: NA; abundance: NA; len: 15; CDR3nt: TGTGCCAGCAGCTTGGTAATAGGGGGCAATCAGCCCCAGCATTTT; CDR3aa: CASSLVIGGNQPQHF
v_gene: TRBV28; j_gene: TRBJ1-2; d_gene: TRBD1; abundance: NA; len: 14; CDR3nt: TGTGCCAGCAGTCCTTGGACAGGACACTATGGCTACACCTTC; CDR3aa: CASSPWTGHYGYTF
v_gene: TRBV2; j_gene: TRBJ2-7; d_gene: NA; abundance: NA; len: 12; CDR3nt: TGTGCCAGCAGGGAGCTGACTAACGAGCAGTACTTC; CDR3aa: CASRELTNEQYF
v_gene: TRBV28; j_gene: TRBJ1-3; d_gene: NA; abundance: NA; len: 15; CDR3nt: TGTGCCAGCAGTTTAGGGCGGGCTATGAGAAACACCATATATTTT; CDR3aa: CASSLGRAMRNTIYF
v_gene: TRBV12-3/TRBV12-4; j_gene: TRBJ2-7; d_gene: TRBD1; abundance: NA; len: 14; CDR3nt: TGTGCCAGCGCGCTGGGACAGGGGAGATACGAGCAGTACTTC; CDR3aa: CASALGQGRYEQYF
v_gene: TRBV5-1; j_gene: TRBJ2-2; d_gene: NA; abundance: NA; len: 16; CDR3nt: TGCGCCAGCGCCTTTGGAGGGACAGTAAGATCGGGGGAGCTGTTTTTT; CDR3aa: CASAFGGTVRSGELFF